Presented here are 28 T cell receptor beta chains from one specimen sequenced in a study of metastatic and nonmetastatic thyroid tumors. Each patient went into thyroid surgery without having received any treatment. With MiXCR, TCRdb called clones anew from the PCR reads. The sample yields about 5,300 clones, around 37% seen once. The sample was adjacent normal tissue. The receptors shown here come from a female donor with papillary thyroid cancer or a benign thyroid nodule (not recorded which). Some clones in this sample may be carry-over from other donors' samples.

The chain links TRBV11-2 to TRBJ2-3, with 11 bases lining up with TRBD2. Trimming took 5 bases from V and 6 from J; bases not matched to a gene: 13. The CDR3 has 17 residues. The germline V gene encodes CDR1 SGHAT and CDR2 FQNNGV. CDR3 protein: CASSPNSGRVVVDTQYF. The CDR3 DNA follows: TGTGCCAGCAGCCCAAATAGCGGGAGGGTGGTTGTGGATACGCAGTATTTT.

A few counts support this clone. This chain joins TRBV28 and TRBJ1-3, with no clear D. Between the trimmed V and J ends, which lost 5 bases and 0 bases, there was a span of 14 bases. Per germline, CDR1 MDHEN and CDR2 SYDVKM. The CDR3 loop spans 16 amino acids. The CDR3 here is CASSTNTLSSGNTIYF. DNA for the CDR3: TGTGCCAGCAGTACTAACACCTTGAGCTCTGGAAACACCATATATTTT.

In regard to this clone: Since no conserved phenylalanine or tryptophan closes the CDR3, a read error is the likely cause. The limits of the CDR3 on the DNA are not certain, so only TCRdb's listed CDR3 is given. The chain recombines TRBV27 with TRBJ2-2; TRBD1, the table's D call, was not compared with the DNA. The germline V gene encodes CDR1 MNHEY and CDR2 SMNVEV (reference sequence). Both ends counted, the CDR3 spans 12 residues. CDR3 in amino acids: CASSAVQADLAG.

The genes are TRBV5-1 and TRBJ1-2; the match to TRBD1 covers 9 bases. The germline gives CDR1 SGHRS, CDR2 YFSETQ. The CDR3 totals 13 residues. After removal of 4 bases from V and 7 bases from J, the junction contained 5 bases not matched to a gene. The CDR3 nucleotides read TGCGCCAGCAGCGGGGGACAGGGCTCTGGCTACACCTTC. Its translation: CASSGGQGSGYTF. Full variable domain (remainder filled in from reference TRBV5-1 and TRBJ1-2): KAGVTQTPRYLIKTRGQQVTLSCSPISGHRSVSWYQQTPGQGLQFLFEYFSETQRNKGNFPGRFSGRQFSNSRSEMNVSTLELGDSALYLCASSGGQGSGYTFGSGTRLTVV.

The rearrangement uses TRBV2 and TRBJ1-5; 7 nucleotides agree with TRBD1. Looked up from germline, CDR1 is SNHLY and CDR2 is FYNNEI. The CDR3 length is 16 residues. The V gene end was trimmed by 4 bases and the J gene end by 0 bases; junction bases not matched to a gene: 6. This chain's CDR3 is CASSGQGYRSNQPQHF. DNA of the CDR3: TGTGCCAGCAGTGGACAGGGCTATCGTAGCAATCAGCCCCAGCATTTT.

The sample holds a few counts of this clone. This CDR3 is CASSLGGAINTEAFF. CDR3 coding DNA: TGCGCCAGCAGCTTGGGCGGAGCGATCAACACTGAAGCTTTCTTT. The chain carries TRBV5-1 and TRBJ1-1; D unclear. Trimming removed 0 bases at V and 2 bases at J, with 11 bases between. Per the germline V gene, CDR1 is SGHRS and CDR2 is YFSETQ. The CDR3 is 15 amino acids.

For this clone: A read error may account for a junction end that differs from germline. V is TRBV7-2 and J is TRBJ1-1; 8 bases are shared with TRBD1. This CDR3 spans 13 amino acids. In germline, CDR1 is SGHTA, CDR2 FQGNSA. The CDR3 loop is CASRPDRGSEDLF. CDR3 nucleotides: TGTGCCAGCAGGCCCGACAGGGGATCTGAAGATTTATTT.

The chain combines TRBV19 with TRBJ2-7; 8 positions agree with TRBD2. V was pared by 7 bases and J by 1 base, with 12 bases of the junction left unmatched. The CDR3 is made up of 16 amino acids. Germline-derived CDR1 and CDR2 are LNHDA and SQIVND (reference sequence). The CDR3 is CASTSDSGVPSYEQYF. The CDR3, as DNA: TGTGCCAGTACCTCCGATAGCGGGGTCCCTTCCTACGAGCAGTACTTC.

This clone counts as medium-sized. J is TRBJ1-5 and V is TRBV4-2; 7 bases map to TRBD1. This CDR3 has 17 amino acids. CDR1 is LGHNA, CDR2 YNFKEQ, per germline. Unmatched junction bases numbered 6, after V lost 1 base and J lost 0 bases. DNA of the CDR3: TGTGCCAGCAGCCAAGCTACAGGGGACCCTAGCAATCAGCCCCAGCATTTT. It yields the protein CASSQATGDPSNQPQHF.

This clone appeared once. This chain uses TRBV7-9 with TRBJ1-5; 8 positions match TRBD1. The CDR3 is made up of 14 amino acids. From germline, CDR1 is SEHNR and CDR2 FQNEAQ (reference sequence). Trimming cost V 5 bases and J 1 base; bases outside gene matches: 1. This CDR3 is CASSRTGSNQPQHF. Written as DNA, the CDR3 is TGTGCCAGCAGCCGGACAGGGAGCAATCAGCCCCAGCATTTT.

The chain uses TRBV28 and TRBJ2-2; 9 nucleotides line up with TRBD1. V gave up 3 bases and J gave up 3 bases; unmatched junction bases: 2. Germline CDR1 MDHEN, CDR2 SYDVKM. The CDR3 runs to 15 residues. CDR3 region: CASSFGDRDTGELFF. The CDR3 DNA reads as TGTGCCAGCAGTTTCGGGGACAGGGACACCGGGGAGCTGTTTTTT.

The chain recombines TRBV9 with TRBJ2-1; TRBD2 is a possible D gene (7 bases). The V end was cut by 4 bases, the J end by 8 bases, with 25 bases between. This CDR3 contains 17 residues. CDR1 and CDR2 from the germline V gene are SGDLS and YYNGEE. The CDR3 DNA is TGTGCCAGCAGCTCCCCCAGGGAGGGGGGGCAGGGCGATGAGCAGTTCTTC. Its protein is CASSSPREGGQGDEQFF.

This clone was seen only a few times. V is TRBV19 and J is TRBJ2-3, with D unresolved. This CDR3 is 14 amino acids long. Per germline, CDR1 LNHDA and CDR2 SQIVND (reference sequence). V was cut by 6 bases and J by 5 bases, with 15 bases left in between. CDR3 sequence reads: CASSPSSDGDTQYF. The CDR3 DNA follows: TGTGCCAGTAGCCCCTCGTCGGACGGAGATACGCAGTATTTT.

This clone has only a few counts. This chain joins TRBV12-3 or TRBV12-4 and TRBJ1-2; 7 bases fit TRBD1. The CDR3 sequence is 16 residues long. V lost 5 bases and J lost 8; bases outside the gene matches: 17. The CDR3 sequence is CASSPTGCRTFFGYTF. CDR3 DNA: TGTGCCAGCAGTCCGACAGGGTGCAGGACCTTCTTCGGCTACACCTTC.

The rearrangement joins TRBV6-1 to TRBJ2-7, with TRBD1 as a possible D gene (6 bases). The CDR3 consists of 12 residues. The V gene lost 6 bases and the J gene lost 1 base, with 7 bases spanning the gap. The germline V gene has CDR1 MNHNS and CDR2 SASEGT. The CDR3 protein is CASSRGSYEQYF. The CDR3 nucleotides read TGTGCCAGCAGCAGGGGTTCCTACGAGCAGTACTTC.

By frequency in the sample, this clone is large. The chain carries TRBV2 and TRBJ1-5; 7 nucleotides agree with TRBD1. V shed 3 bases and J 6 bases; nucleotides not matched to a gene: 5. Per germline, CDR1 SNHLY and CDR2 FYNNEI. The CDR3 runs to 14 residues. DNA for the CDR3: TGTGCCAGCAGTGATACCAGGGGGGGTCAGCCCCAGCATTTT. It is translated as CASSDTRGGQPQHF.

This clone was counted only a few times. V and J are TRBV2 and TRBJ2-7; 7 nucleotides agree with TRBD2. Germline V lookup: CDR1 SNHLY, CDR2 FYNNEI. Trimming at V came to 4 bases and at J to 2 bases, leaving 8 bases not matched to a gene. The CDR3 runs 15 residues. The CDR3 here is CASSGDGGVAYEQYF. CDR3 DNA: TGTGCCAGCAGTGGGGATGGGGGGGTCGCCTACGAGCAGTACTTC.

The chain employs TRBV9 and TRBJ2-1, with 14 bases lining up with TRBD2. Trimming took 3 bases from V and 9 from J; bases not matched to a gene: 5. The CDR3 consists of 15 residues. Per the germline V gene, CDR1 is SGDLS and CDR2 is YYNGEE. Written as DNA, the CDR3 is TGTGCCAGCAGCGCCGGGACTAGCGGGAGAAGTGAGCAGTTCTTC. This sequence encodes CASSAGTSGRSEQFF. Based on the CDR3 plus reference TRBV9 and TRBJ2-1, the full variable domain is DSGVTQTPKHLITATGQRVTLRCSPRSGDLSVYWYQQSLDQGLQFLIQYYNGEERAKGNILERFSAQQFPDLHSELNLSSLELGDSALYFCASSAGTSGRSEQFFGPGTRLTVL.

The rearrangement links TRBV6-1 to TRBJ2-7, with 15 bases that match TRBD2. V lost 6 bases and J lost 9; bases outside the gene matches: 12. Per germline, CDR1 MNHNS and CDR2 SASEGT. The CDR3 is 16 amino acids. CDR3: CASREGLAGGACGQYF. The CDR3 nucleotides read TGTGCCAGCAGGGAGGGACTAGCGGGAGGTGCCTGCGGGCAGTACTTC.

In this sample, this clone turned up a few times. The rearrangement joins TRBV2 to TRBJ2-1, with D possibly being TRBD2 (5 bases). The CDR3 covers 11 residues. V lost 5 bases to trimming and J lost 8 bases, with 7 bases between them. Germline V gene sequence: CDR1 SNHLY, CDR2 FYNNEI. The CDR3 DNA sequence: TGTGCCAGCAGTCAGAGGGATGAGCAGTTCTTC. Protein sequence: CASSQRDEQFF.

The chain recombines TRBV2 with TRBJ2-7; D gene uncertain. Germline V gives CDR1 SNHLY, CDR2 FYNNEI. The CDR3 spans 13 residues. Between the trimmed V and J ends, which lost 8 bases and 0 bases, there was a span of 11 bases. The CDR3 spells CASVPSSSYEQYF. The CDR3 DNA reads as TGTGCCAGCGTCCCGTCTAGCTCCTACGAGCAGTACTTC.

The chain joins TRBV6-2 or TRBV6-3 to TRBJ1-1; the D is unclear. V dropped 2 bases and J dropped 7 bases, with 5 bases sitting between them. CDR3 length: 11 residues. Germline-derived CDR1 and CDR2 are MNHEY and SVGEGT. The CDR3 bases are TGTGCCAGCAGTTACGGCAATGAAGCTTTCTTT. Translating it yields CASSYGNEAFF.

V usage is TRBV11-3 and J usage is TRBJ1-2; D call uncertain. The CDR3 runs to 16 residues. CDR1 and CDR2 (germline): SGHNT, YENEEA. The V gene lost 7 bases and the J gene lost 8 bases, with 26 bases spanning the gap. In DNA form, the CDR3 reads TGTGCCAGCATCCCAGGAGGGCGTAGTACCTTCTTCGGCTACACCTTC. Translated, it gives CASIPGGRSTFFGYTF.

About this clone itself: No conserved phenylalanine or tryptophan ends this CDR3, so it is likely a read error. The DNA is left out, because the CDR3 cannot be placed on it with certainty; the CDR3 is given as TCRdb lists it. The CDR3 here is CASSGYGGTPPVH. The gene calls are TRBV28 and TRBJ2-7; no check of the table's D call, TRBD2, against the DNA was made. The germline gives CDR1 MDHEN, CDR2 SYDVKM. From its first to its last residue, the CDR3 has 13 amino acids.

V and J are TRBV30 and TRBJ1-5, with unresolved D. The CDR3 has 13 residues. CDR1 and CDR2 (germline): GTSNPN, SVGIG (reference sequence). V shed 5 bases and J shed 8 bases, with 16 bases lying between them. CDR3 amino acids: CAWGWEPGEPQHF. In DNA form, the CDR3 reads TGTGCCTGGGGTTGGGAACCGGGAGAGCCCCAGCATTTT.

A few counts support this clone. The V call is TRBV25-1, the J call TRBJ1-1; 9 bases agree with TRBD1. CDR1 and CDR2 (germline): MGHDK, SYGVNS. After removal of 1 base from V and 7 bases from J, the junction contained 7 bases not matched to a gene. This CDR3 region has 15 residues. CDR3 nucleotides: TGTGCCAGCAGTGAATTTAGGGGACAGGGATTTGAAGCTTTCTTT. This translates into CASSEFRGQGFEAFF.

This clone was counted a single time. In DNA form, the CDR3 reads TGCAGTGCTTCCAGCGGGATAGGCCGAAGGAAGTATTTT. Its translation is CSASSGIGRRKYF. This sequence joins TRBV20-1 and TRBJ2-3; 7 bases match TRBD2. In germline, CDR1 is DFQATT, CDR2 SNEGSKA (reference sequence). Losses at the gene ends were 5 bases for V and 13 bases for J; bases not matched to a gene: 15. The CDR3 has 13 amino acids.

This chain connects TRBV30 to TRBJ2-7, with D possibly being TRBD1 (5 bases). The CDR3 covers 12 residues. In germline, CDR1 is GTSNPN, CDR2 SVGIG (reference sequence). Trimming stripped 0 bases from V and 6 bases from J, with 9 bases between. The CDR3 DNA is TGTGCCTGGAGTGTTAGGGGTCGCGAGCAGTACTTC. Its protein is CAWSVRGREQYF.